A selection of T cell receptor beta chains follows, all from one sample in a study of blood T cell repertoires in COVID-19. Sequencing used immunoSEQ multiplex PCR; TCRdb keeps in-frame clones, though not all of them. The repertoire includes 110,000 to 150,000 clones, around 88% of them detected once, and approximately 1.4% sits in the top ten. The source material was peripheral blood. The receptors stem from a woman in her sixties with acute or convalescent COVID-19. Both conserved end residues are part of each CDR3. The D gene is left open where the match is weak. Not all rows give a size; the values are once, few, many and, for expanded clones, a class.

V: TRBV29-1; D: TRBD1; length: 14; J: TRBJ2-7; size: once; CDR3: CSAAGTGSSYEQYF; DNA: TGCAGCGCTGCCGGGACAGGGAGTTCCTACGAGCAGTACTTC
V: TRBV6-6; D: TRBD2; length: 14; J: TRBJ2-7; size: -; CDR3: CASRVAGETYEQYF; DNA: TGTGCCAGCAGAGTTGCGGGGGAAACCTACGAGCAGTACTTC
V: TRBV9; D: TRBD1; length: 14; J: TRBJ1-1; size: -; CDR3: CASSRTQGAGEAFF; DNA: TGTGCCAGCAGCCGGACTCAGGGGGCCGGTGAAGCTTTCTTT
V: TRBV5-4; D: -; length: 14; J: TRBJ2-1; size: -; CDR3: CASSLGSLYNEQFF; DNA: TGTGCCAGCAGCTTGGGAAGTCTATACAATGAGCAGTTCTTC
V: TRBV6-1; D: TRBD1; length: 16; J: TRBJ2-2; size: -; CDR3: CASSAFDRGWTGELFF; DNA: TGTGCCAGCAGTGCATTCGACAGGGGGTGGACCGGGGAGCTGTTTTTT
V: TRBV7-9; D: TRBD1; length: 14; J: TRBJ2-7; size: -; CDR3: CASSFGQGANEQYF; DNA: TGTGCCAGCAGCTTCGGGCAGGGGGCAAACGAGCAGTACTTC
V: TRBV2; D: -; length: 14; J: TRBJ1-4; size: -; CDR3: CASSETASNEKLFF; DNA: TGTGCCAGCAGTGAGACAGCGTCTAATGAAAAACTGTTTTTT
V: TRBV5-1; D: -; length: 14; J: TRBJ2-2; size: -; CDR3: CASSLNAITGELFF; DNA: TGCGCCAGCAGCTTGAACGCGATCACCGGGGAGCTGTTTTTT
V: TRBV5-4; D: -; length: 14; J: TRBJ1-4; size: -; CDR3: CASSTARGDEKLFF; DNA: TGTGCCAGCAGCACGGCTCGGGGAGATGAAAAACTGTTTTTT
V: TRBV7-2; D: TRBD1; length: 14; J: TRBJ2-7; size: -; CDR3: CASSLGQGRYEQYF; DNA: TGTGCCAGCAGCTTGGGACAGGGTAGGTACGAGCAGTACTTC
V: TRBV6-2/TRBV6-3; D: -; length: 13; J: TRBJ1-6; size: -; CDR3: CASSLSVRSPLHF; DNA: TGTGCCAGCAGTTTATCGGTTCGTTCACCCCTCCACTTT
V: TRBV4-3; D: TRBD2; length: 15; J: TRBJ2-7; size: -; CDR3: CASSPTSGASYEQYF; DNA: TGCGCCAGCAGCCCCACTAGCGGAGCTTCCTACGAGCAGTACTTC
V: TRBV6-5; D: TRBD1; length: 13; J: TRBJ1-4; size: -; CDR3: CASRIGQGEKLFF; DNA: TGTGCCAGCAGAATCGGACAGGGAGAAAAACTGTTTTTT
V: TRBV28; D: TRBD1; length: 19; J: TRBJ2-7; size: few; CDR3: CASSSPRWDRGGQLYEQYF; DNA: TGTGCCAGCAGTTCCCCAAGGTGGGACAGGGGCGGACAGCTCTACGAGCAGTACTTC
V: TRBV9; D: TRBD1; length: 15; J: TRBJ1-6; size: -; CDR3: CASSADRVDNSPLHF; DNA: TGTGCCAGCAGCGCGGACAGGGTAGATAATTCACCCCTCCACTTT
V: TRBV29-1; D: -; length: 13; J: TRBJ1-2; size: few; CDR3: CSVEATGVNGYTF; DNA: TGCAGCGTTGAAGCCACGGGGGTGAATGGCTACACCTTC
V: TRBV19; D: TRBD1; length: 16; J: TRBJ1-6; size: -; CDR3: CASRDRELSGNSPLHF; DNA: TGTGCCAGCCGGGACAGGGAGTTATCGGGTAATTCACCCCTCCACTTT
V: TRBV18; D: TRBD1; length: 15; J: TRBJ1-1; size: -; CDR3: CASSLPGQGNTEAFF; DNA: TGTGCCAGCTCACTGCCGGGACAGGGGAACACTGAAGCTTTCTTT
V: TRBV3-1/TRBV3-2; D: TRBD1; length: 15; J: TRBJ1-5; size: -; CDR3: CASSQGQGGNQPQHF; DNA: TGTGCCAGCAGCCAAGGACAGGGGGGCAATCAGCCCCAGCATTTT
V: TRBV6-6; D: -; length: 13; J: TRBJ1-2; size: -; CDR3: CASARQESYGYTF; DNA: TGTGCCAGCGCCCGACAGGAAAGCTATGGCTACACCTTC
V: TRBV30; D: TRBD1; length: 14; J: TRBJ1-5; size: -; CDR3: CAWSATGGSQPQHF; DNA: TGTGCCTGGAGTGCGACAGGGGGAAGTCAGCCCCAGCATTTT
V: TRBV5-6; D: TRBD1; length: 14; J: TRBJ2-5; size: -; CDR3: CASSPGQGRETQYF; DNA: TGTGCCAGCAGCCCCGGACAGGGTCGGGAGACCCAGTACTTC